One sample yielded the 8 T cell receptor beta chains listed below, sequenced in a study of cytomegalovirus exposure and HLA in healthy donors. The protocol was immunoSEQ multiplex PCR, while the TCRdb copy is restricted to in-frame clones and leaves out a portion. In the table there are some 83,000 clones, approximately 94% of which are singletons. Sequencing was performed on PBMCs. These TCRs come from a woman aged 18-30 years in good health and CMV-seropositive.

To note about this clone: The junction and the germline gene differ at one end; a read error may be behind it. The DNA of the CDR3 is TGTGCCAGCAGCTTAGAGGACATCCCCGCACTCTTC. It translates to CASSLEDIPALF. The chain combines TRBV7-9 with TRBJ2-1; perhaps TRBD1 as D (5 bases). Germline CDR1 is SEHNR and CDR2 is FQNEAQ (reference sequence). The CDR3 runs to 12 residues. Filled out from reference TRBV7-9 and TRBJ2-1, the complete variable domain reads DTGVSQNPRHKITKRGQNVTFRCDPISEHNRLYWYRQTLGQGPEFLTYFQNEAQLEKSRLLSDRFSAERPKGSFSTLEIQRTEQGDSAMYLCASSLEDIPALFGPGTRLTVL.

The chain combines TRBV5-6 with TRBJ1-2; 11 bases align to TRBD1. CDR3 length equals 15 residues. Germline CDR1 and CDR2: SGHDT and YYEEEE. V lost 4 bases to trimming and J lost 1 base; unmatched junction nucleotides: 3. In DNA, the CDR3 is TGTGCCAGCAGCCCCGGGACAGGGGGTAACTATGGCTACACCTTC. This encodes CASSPGTGGNYGYTF.

This chain connects TRBV7-8 to TRBJ1-2; D perhaps matches TRBD1 (6 bases). V was cut by 1 base and J by 5 bases, with 14 bases left in between. CDR1 is SGHVS and CDR2 is FQNEAQ in the germline V gene. The CDR3 is made up of 15 amino acids. The DNA for the CDR3 is TGTGCCAGCAGCTTAGAGGGGGTTCGGAGTTATGGCTACACCTTC. Encoded protein: CASSLEGVRSYGYTF.

V and J are TRBV6-6 and TRBJ1-3; perhaps TRBD1 as D (5 bases). Between the trimmed V and J ends, which lost 2 bases and 3 bases, there was a span of 8 bases. The CDR3 is 14 residues long. Germline V lookup: CDR1 MNHNY, CDR2 SVGAGI (reference sequence). CDR3 region: CASSYPGGGNTIYF. For the CDR3, the DNA is TGTGCCAGCAGTTACCCCGGGGGTGGAAACACCATATATTTT.

The V gene is TRBV14, the J gene TRBJ2-1; 11 bases align to TRBD2. This CDR3 has 16 residues. CDR1 and CDR2 (germline): SGHDN, FVKESK. Trimming cost V 4 bases and J 10 bases; bases outside gene matches: 12. Written as DNA, the CDR3 is TGTGCCAGCAGCCGCGCCCTAGCGGGAGGCATATTCGAGCAGTTCTTC. Amino acid sequence: CASSRALAGGIFEQFF.

The chain is built from TRBV19 and TRBJ2-2, with 7 bases identical to TRBD2. Germline lookup yields CDR1 LNHDA and CDR2 SQIVND (reference sequence). The length of the CDR3 is 15 residues. V lost 6 bases and J lost 4; bases outside the gene matches: 8. The CDR3 region has the DNA TGTGCCAGTAGCCAAGGGACTACTTTCACCGGGGAGCTGTTTTTT. Translation gives CASSQGTTFTGELFF. The full variable domain, its missing parts supplied by reference TRBV19 and TRBJ2-2, is DGGITQSPKYLFRKEGQNVTLSCEQNLNHDAMYWYRQDPGQGLRLIYYSQIVNDFQKGDIAEGYSVSREKKESFPLTVTSAQKNPTAFYLCASSQGTTFTGELFFGEGSRLTVL.

This clone was seen only once. The CDR3 DNA reads TGTGCCAGCAGCGGAGCCGGGACTGGGCAAGAGACCCAGTACTTC. As protein: CASSGAGTGQETQYF. The chain links TRBV28 to TRBJ2-5; tentative D call: TRBD2 (6 bases). Germline V gives CDR1 MDHEN, CDR2 SYDVKM. V was shortened by 6 bases and J by 2 bases, with 16 bases between the two germline ends. The CDR3 length is 15 residues.

The V gene is TRBV28, the J gene TRBJ1-5, with 7 bases that match TRBD1. Germline CDR1 MDHEN, CDR2 SYDVKM. V shed 6 bases, J shed 0 bases, and the junction held 8 bases outside the gene matches. This CDR3 comprises 16 residues. The CDR3 bases are TGTGCCAGCAGGCCGGGACAGCCTTATAGCAATCAGCCCCAGCATTTT. This gives the protein CASRPGQPYSNQPQHF.